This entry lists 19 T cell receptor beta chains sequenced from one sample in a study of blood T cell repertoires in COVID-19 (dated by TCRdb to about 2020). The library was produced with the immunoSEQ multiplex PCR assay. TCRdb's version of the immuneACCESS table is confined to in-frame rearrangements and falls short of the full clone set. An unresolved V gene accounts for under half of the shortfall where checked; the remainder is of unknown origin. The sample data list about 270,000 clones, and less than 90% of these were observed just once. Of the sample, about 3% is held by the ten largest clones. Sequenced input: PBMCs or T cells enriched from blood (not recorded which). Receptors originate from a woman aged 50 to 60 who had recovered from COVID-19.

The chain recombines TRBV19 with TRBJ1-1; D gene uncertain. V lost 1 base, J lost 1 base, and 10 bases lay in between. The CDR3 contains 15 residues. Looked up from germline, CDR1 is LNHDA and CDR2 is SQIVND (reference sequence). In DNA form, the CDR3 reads TGTGCCAGTAGTATAGGTCGGCAGGCGAACACTGAAGCTTTCTTT. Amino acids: CASSIGRQANTEAFF.

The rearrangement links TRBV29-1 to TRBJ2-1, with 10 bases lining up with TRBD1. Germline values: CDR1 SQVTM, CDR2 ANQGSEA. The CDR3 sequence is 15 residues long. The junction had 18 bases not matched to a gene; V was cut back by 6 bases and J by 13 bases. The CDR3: CSVPPGTGDLRGQFF. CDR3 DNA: TGCAGCGTCCCTCCTGGGACAGGGGACCTGAGGGGCCAGTTCTTC.

CDR3 nucleotide sequence: TGTGCCAGCAGTTTCTACACAGCATCTAACTATGGCTACACCTTC. Its translation: CASSFYTASNYGYTF. The rearrangement links TRBV28 to TRBJ1-2, with D unclear. Germline V gives CDR1 MDHEN, CDR2 SYDVKM. The CDR3 length is 15 residues. V was cut by 3 bases and J by 0 bases, with 11 bases left in between.

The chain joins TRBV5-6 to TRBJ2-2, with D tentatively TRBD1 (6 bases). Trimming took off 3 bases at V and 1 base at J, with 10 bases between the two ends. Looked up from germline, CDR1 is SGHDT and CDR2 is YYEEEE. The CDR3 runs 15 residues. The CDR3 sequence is CASSSDRMNTGELFF. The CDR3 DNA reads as TGTGCCAGCAGCTCCGACAGGATGAACACCGGGGAGCTGTTTTTT.

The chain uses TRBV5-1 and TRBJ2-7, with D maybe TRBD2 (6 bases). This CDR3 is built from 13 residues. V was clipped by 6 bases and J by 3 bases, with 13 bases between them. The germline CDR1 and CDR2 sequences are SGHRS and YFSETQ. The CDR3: CASNPGLSYEQYF. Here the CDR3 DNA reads TGCGCCAGCAATCCGGGACTGAGCTACGAGCAGTACTTC.

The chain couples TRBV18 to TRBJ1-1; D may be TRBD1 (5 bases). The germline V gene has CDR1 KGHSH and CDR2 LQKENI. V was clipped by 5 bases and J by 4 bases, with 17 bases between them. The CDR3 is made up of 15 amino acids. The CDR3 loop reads CASSYTGPGSTEAFF. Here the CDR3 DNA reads TGTGCCAGCTCATACACAGGACCCGGGAGCACTGAAGCTTTCTTT.

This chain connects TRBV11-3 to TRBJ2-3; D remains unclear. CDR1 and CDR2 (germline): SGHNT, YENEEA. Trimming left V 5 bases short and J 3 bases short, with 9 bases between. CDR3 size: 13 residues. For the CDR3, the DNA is TGTGCCAGCAGCCCCCGCAGAACAGATACGCAGTATTTT. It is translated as CASSPRRTDTQYF.

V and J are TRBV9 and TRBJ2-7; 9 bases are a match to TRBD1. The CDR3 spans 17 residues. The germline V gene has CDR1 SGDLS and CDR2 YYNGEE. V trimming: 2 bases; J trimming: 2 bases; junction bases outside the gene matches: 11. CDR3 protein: CASSVGTGTGIAYEQYF. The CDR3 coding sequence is TGTGCCAGCAGCGTGGGTACCGGGACAGGGATCGCCTACGAGCAGTACTTC. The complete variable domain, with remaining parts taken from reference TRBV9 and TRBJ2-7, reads DSGVTQTPKHLITATGQRVTLRCSPRSGDLSVYWYQQSLDQGLQFLIQYYNGEERAKGNILERFSAQQFPDLHSELNLSSLELGDSALYFCASSVGTGTGIAYEQYFGPGTRLTVT.

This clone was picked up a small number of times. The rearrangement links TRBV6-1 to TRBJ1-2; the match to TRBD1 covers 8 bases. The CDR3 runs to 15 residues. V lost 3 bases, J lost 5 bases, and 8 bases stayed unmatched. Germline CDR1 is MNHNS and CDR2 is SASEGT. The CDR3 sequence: CASSEPGGLVYGYTF. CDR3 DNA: TGTGCCAGCAGTGAGCCAGGGGGCTTAGTGTATGGCTACACCTTC.

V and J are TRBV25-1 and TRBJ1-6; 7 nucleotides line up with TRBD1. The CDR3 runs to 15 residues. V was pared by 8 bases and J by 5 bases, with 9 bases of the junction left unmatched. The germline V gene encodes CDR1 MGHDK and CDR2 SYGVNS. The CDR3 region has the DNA TGTGCCAGCGCTCCGGGACAGCAAAATAATTCACCCCTCCACTTT. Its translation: CASAPGQQNNSPLHF.

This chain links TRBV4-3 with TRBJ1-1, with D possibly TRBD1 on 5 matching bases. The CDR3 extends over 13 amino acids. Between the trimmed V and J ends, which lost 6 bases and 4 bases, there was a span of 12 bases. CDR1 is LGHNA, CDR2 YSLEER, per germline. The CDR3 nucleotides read TGCGCCAGCAGGGGGGGTTTGGGCACTGAAGCTTTCTTT. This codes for CASRGGLGTEAFF.

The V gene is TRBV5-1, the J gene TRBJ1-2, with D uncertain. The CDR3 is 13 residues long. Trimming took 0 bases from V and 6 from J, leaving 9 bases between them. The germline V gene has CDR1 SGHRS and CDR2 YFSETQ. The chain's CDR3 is CASSLVPDNGYTF. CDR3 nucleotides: TGCGCCAGCAGCTTGGTACCAGACAATGGCTACACCTTC.

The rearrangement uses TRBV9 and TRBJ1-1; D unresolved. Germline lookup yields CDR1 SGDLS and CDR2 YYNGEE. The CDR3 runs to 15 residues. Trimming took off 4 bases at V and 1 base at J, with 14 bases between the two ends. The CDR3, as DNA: TGTGCCAGCAGCACGGGAGAACTCGAGAACACTGAAGCTTTCTTT. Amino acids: CASSTGELENTEAFF.

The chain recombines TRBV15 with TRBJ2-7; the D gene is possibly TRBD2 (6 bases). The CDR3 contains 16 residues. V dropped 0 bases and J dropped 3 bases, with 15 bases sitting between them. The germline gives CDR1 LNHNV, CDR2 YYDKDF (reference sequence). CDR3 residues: CATSRDRGAGRYEQYF. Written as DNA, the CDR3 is TGTGCCACCAGCAGAGATCGGGGAGCGGGTCGCTACGAGCAGTACTTC.

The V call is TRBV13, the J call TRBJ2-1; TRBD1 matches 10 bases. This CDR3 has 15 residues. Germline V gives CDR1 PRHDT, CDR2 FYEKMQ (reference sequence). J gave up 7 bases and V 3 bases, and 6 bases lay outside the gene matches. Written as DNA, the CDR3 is TGTGCCAGCAGCTTCAGACAGGGGGCGAGGAATGAGCAGTTCTTC. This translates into CASSFRQGARNEQFF.

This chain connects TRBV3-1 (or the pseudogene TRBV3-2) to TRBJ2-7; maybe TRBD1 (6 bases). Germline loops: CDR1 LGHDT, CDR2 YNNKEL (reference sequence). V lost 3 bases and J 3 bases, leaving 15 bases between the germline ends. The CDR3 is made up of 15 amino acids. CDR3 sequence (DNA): TGTGCCAGCAGCCAGAATCTACAGGGTAACTACGAGCAGTACTTC. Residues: CASSQNLQGNYEQYF.

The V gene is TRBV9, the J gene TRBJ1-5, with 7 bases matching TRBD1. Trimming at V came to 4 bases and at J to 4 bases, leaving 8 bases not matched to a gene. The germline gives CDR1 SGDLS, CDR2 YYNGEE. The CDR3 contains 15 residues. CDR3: CASSPTGFPNQPQHF. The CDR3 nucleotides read TGTGCCAGCAGCCCGACAGGGTTCCCGAATCAGCCCCAGCATTTT.

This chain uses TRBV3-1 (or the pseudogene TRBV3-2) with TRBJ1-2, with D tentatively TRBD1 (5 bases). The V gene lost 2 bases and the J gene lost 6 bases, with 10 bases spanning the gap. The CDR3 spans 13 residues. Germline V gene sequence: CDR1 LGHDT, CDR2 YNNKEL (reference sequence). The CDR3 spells CASSQRGVDGYTF. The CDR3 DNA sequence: TGTGCCAGCAGCCAAAGGGGTGTGGATGGCTACACCTTC.

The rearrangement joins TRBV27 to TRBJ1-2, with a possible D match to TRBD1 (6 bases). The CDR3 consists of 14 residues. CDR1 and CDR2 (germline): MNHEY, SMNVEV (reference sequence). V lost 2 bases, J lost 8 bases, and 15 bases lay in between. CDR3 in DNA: TGTGCCAGCAGTTTAACCTACAGGGATTGGGGCTACACCTTC. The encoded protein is CASSLTYRDWGYTF.